This T cell receptor beta chain derives from a study of shared clonotypes between healthy human individuals. CDR3 length equals 14 residues. V lost 2 bases, J lost 3 bases, and 3 bases stayed unmatched. Germline V CDR1 and CDR2: GTSNPN, SVGIG (reference sequence). This clone was detected only once. The antigen is not known. The naive CD8 subset, CD45RO-negative cells positively selected for CCR7, excluded terminally differentiated effector memory CD45RA+ cells. The study enrolled healthy HIV-negative adults without recent acute infections or vaccinations as donors. Study findings and constraints: Around 5% was the fraction of naive CD4 clonotypes found shared across a few donors. For sorted subsets, rarefaction showed incomplete sequencing despite large depth. Naive subsets, compared against memory subsets, generally had larger estimated richness values.

Assay used: immunoSEQ multiplex PCR; TCRdb lists only in-frame clones, some missing. This sample carries about 2.2 million clones, 93% of them seen once, and the ten largest clones take under 2%. What was sequenced was naive CD8+ T cells from PBMCs. The gene calls are TRBV30 and TRBJ1-2; 10 nucleotides align to TRBD1. The TCR comes from a young man in good health. Some clones in this sample may be carry-over from other donors' samples. CDR3 DNA sequence: TGTGCCTGGAGTCTGGGACAGGGGTACTATGGCTACACCTTC. Residues: CAWSLGQGYYGYTF. The whole variable domain, remainder taken from reference TRBV30 and TRBJ1-2, is SQTIHQWPATLVQPVGSPLSLECTVEGTSNPNLYWYRQAAGRGLQLLFYSVGIGQISSEVPQNLSASRPQDRQFILSSKKLLLSDSGFYLCAWSLGQGYYGYTFGSGTRLTVV.